These T cell receptor beta chains were read from a single sample in a study of Ad26.COV2.S vaccination and SARS-CoV-2 variants. Clones were sequenced by immunoSEQ multiplex PCR, and TCRdb holds only the in-frame ones, with some missing. This table has about 350,000 clones, approximately 90% appearing once. The input for sequencing was peripheral blood, taken in a trial of Ad26.COV2.S vaccine versus placebo. All receptors come from a person aged 18-60 years who received the Ad26.COV2.S COVID-19 vaccine or a placebo. Both conserved end residues are part of each CDR3. Fields, in order: clone size, D gene, J gene, V gene, CDR3 DNA, CDR3 protein. A D gene is named only where the DNA matches it firmly. The size field is filled for only some rows; it gives once, few, many or a size class.

>.|.|TRBJ1-2|TRBV19
TGTGCCAGCGGGTTCGGCTATGGCTACACCTTC
CASGFGYGYTF
>.|TRBD1|TRBJ1-5|TRBV4-1
TGCGCCAGCAGCCCTCCGGGACAGGGTAGAGGTCAGCCCCAGCATTTT
CASSPPGQGRGQPQHF
>.|TRBD2|TRBJ2-1|TRBV9
TGTGCCAGCAGCGGTAGCGGGCTGGCTAACAATGAGCAGTTCTTC
CASSGSGLANNEQFF
>.|.|TRBJ1-2|TRBV7-9
TGTGCCAGCAGCTTAGCGGGGGCAGCTTATGGCTACACCTTC
CASSLAGAAYGYTF
>.|.|TRBJ1-1|TRBV5-1
TGCGCCAGCAGCTTAGGGGCGAGCAACACTGAAGCTTTCTTT
CASSLGASNTEAFF
>.|.|TRBJ1-1|TRBV2
TGTGCCAGCAGTATTAACACCGGGGCTGAAGCTTTCTTT
CASSINTGAEAFF
>.|.|TRBJ1-5|TRBV6-5
TGTGCCAGCAGACGAGGGACGGCTACCAATCAGCCCCAGCATTTT
CASRRGTATNQPQHF
>.|.|TRBJ1-5|TRBV5-1
TGCGCCAGCAGCTTGGGGGGCGCCGATCAGCCCCAGCATTTT
CASSLGGADQPQHF
>.|.|TRBJ1-5|TRBV19
TGTGCCAGTAACCGAGGGGGGCCAGGGACTCAGCCCCAGCATTTT
CASNRGGPGTQPQHF
>.|TRBD2|TRBJ2-1|TRBV7-6
TGTGCCAGCAGCCTTACTAGCGACCCCTACAATGAGCAGTTCTTC
CASSLTSDPYNEQFF
>once|.|TRBJ1-1|TRBV6-2/TRBV6-3
TGTGCCAGCAGTAACGGGGGAGGTAGGGACACTGAAGCTTTCTTT
CASSNGGGRDTEAFF
>.|TRBD1|TRBJ1-1|TRBV7-9
TGTGCCAGCAGCTCCGGACAGGGAAATCGTCCGGCTTTCTTT
CASSSGQGNRPAFF
>few|TRBD2|TRBJ2-7|TRBV5-4
TGTGCCAGCAGCTTAGCGGGGATCTACGAGCAGTACTTC
CASSLAGIYEQYF
>.|.|TRBJ1-4|TRBV27
TGTGCCAGCAGTTTAAGAAACGGGGCAACTAATGAAAAACTGTTTTTT
CASSLRNGATNEKLFF
>few|.|TRBJ2-2|TRBV2
TGTGCCAGCAGGAACTTGAGGGGGAACACCGGGGAGCTGTTTTTT
CASRNLRGNTGELFF
>.|TRBD2|TRBJ2-4|TRBV30
TGTGCCTGGAGTCGGACTAGCGGGAGCGGGGCCAAAAACATTCAGTACTTC
CAWSRTSGSGAKNIQYF
>.|.|TRBJ2-2|TRBV21-1
TGTGCCAGCAGCAAGATTCCCGGGACAGACACCGGGGAGCTGTTTTTT
CASSKIPGTDTGELFF
>.|TRBD2|TRBJ2-1|TRBV7-9
TGTGCCAGCAGCTTGAGCGGGAGGGACTACAATGAGCAGTTCTTC
CASSLSGRDYNEQFF
>.|TRBD2|TRBJ2-1|TRBV10-1
TGCGCCAGCAGTGATGAGGGACTAGCGGGTTCCTACAATGAGCAGTTCTTC
CASSDEGLAGSYNEQFF
>.|TRBD2|TRBJ2-7|TRBV28
TGTGCCAGCAGTTTAGGTAGCGGGACGCAAAATTCCTACGAGCAGTACTTC
CASSLGSGTQNSYEQYF
>few|.|TRBJ2-7|TRBV5-6
TGTGCCAGCAGCCGATCCTACGAGCAGTACTTC
CASSRSYEQYF
>.|TRBD2|TRBJ2-1|TRBV7-2
TGTGCCAGCGGATTAGCGGGCTCCTACAATGAGCAGTTCTTC
CASGLAGSYNEQFF
>.|TRBD1|TRBJ1-2|TRBV7-2
TGTGCCGGTACCCGGGACAGGGGGCTTGGCTACACCTTC
CAGTRDRGLGYTF
>.|TRBD2|TRBJ2-2|TRBV4-3
TGCGCCAGCAGCCAAGAATCCGTTACTAGCGGGGAATATACCGGGGAGCTGTTTTTT
CASSQESVTSGEYTGELFF
>.|.|TRBJ1-1|TRBV11-3
TGTGCCAGCAGCTTAGACTTGAACACTGAAGCTTTCTTT
CASSLDLNTEAFF
>.|TRBD1|TRBJ2-1|TRBV5-8
TGTGCCAGCAGCCGCCGGGACAGGGTCCCCAATGAGCAGTTCTTC
CASSRRDRVPNEQFF
>.|TRBD1|TRBJ2-2|TRBV29-1
TGCAGCGTTGGGACAGGGGACTATGCCGGGGAGCTGTTTTTT
CSVGTGDYAGELFF
>once|.|TRBJ2-2|TRBV6-1
TGTGCCAGCAGTGAACGGGGGTCCGGGAAGCTGTTTTTT
CASSERGSGKLFF
>.|TRBD1|TRBJ1-5|TRBV29-1
TGCAGCGTGACGATCGGGACAGGGCTCGCTCAGCCCCAGCATTTT
CSVTIGTGLAQPQHF
>few|.|TRBJ1-1|TRBV3-1/TRBV3-2
TGTGCCAGCAGCCAGGCCAGCGGGGGAGGAACTGAAGCTTTCTTT
CASSQASGGGTEAFF
>.|.|TRBJ2-5|TRBV7-3
TGTGCCAGCAGCTTAAATTATGGAGAGACCCAGTACTTC
CASSLNYGETQYF
>.|.|TRBJ2-7|TRBV27
TGTGCCAGCAGTCCTCCCCCCCCGACGGACACCTCCTACGAGCAGTACTTC
CASSPPPPTDTSYEQYF
>.|TRBD1|TRBJ2-3|TRBV6-2/TRBV6-3
TGTGCCAGCAGTCGCCGGACAGGGAAGACAGATACGCAGTATTTT
CASSRRTGKTDTQYF
>.|TRBD1|TRBJ1-1|TRBV5-4
TGTGCCAGCAGCTCCAGGGGCAGGGGGCTTGTGAACACTGAAGCTTTCTTT
CASSSRGRGLVNTEAFF
>.|TRBD2|TRBJ2-7|TRBV11-2
TGTGCCAGCAGCCGACTAGCGGGAGGGCATGAGCAGTACTTC
CASSRLAGGHEQYF
>.|.|TRBJ2-2|TRBV10-2
TGCGCCGCGTCCGGGACCAGAAACACCGGGGAGCTGTTTTTT
CAASGTRNTGELFF
>.|.|TRBJ2-7|TRBV5-4
TGTGCCAGCAGGGTGGGGGCGGATCTACCCTACGAGCAGTACTTC
CASRVGADLPYEQYF
>once|.|TRBJ1-6|TRBV30
TGTGCCTGGAGTGATTATAATTCACCCCTCCACTTT
CAWSDYNSPLHF
>.|TRBD1|TRBJ2-7|TRBV11-2
TGTGCCAGCAGCGTACGCCGGGACAGCACCTACGAGCAGTACTTC
CASSVRRDSTYEQYF
>.|.|TRBJ1-1|TRBV4-3
TGCGCCAGCAGCCAAGAGGGGAGGGCAGGGGCATTGAACACTGAAGCTTTCTTT
CASSQEGRAGALNTEAFF
>.|.|TRBJ2-5|TRBV5-1
TGCGCCAGCAGCTTGGCTGGCCAGGGCGAGACCCAGTACTTC
CASSLAGQGETQYF
>.|.|TRBJ2-6|TRBV9
TGTGCCAGCAGCCTCAACTCTGGGGCCAACGTCCTGACTTTC
CASSLNSGANVLTF
>.|.|TRBJ2-2|TRBV10-3
TGTGCCATCAGGACAGACAACACCGGGGAGCTGTTTTTT
CAIRTDNTGELFF
>.|.|TRBJ1-1|TRBV5-1
TGCGCCAGCAGCCAGGACGGGGTGCTGACTGAAGCTTTCTTT
CASSQDGVLTEAFF
>.|TRBD1|TRBJ1-2|TRBV7-8
TGTGCCAGCAGCTTAGACAGGGGGGGAAATGGCTACACCTTC
CASSLDRGGNGYTF
>.|.|TRBJ1-5|TRBV19
TGTGCCAGTAGTAGCCCGAGTTCAGGAGGTCAGCCCCAGCATTTT
CASSSPSSGGQPQHF
>.|.|TRBJ2-7|TRBV2
TGTGCCAGCAAGGGGGGAGGAGTGGTCGAGCAGTACTTC
CASKGGGVVEQYF
>.|TRBD2|TRBJ2-2|TRBV30
TGTGCCTGGAGAAAGACTAGCGGGGCCGGGGCGTTGGGGGAGCTGTTTTTT
CAWRKTSGAGALGELFF